The 32 T cell receptor beta chains given below trace back to one sample, sequenced in a study of PD-1 blockade in classical Hodgkin lymphoma. The assay was immunoSEQ multiplex PCR, and TCRdb's table has in-frame clones only and misses some. The repertoire has 15,000 to 20,000 clones, about 65% of them found once; the top ten carry 7.8%. Regarding time point: cycle 4 day 1 (C4D1), after less than 7 weeks of nivolumab. Autologous stem cell transplantation was followed by relapse in every patient, and brentuximab vedotin exposure varied. The sample was peripheral blood mononuclear cells (PBMCs), taken before the fourth cycle of nivolumab. Receptors were obtained from a human donor with classical Hodgkin lymphoma.

The chain recombines TRBV29-1 with TRBJ2-7; no reliable D call. Germline V gene sequence: CDR1 SQVTM, CDR2 ANQGSEA. The CDR3 sequence is 15 residues long. The V end lost 0 bases, the J end lost 0 bases, and 12 bases lay between the germline ends. The DNA of the CDR3 is TGCAGCGTTGAAGATCCGACCCGTAGCTCCTACGAGCAGTACTTC. Protein sequence: CSVEDPTRSSYEQYF.

The chain joins TRBV15 to TRBJ2-7; possibly TRBD1 or TRBD2 for D (6 bases each). The CDR3 has 15 residues. V was clipped by 8 bases and J by 6 bases, with 23 bases between them. The germline CDR1 and CDR2 sequences are LNHNV and YYDKDF (reference sequence). The CDR3 here is CATSGDQGGYGEQYF. CDR3 DNA: TGTGCCACCTCGGGGGACCAAGGGGGGTATGGCGAGCAGTACTTC.

In this sample, this clone turned up a few times. This rearrangement joins TRBV7-3 to TRBJ1-1; 7 bases agree with TRBD1. CDR3 length: 13 amino acids. V was pared by 6 bases and J by 5 bases, with 6 bases of the junction left unmatched. CDR1 SGHTA and CDR2 FQGTGA come from the germline V gene. CDR3 sequence (DNA): TGTGCCAGCAGTTATACAGGGGAGACTGAAGCTTTCTTT. It codes for CASSYTGETEAFF.

The chain is built from TRBV4-1 and TRBJ1-2; TRBD1 aligns across 12 bases. J was trimmed by 7 bases and V by 4 bases; bases with no gene match: 1. In germline, CDR1 is MGHRA, CDR2 YSYEKL. The CDR3 consists of 13 residues. The CDR3 loop is CASSRDRGPGYTF. The CDR3 nucleotides are TGCGCCAGCAGCCGGGACAGGGGGCCTGGCTACACCTTC.

The chain is built from TRBV7-3 and TRBJ2-3; TRBD2 aligns across 7 bases. The CDR3 consists of 15 residues. CDR1 is SGHTA, CDR2 FQGTGA, per germline. Trimming cost V 1 base and J 1 base; bases outside gene matches: 2. The CDR3 spells CASSLMAGGTDTQYF. The CDR3 DNA is TGTGCCAGCAGCTTAATGGCGGGGGGCACAGATACGCAGTATTTT.

This chain joins TRBV7-2 and TRBJ2-2; D ambiguous. Germline V lookup: CDR1 SGHTA, CDR2 FQGNSA. CDR3 length: 13 residues. V dropped 5 bases and J dropped 7 bases, with 11 bases sitting between them. Written as DNA, the CDR3 is TGTGCCAGCAGCCCCTTGGCCGGCGGGGAGCTGTTTTTT. It codes for CASSPLAGGELFF.

The chain has TRBV11-1 and TRBJ1-1; D is uncertain. V shed 5 bases and J shed 4 bases, with 17 bases lying between them. The length of the CDR3 is 15 residues. Per germline, CDR1 SGHAT and CDR2 FQDESV (reference sequence). The CDR3 DNA reads TGTGCCAGCAGCCCTTCGCGGGGAAGTGGCACTGAAGCTTTCTTT. As protein: CASSPSRGSGTEAFF.

Concerning this clone itself: The junction shows a germline mismatch at one end, possibly a read error. The chain employs TRBV7-7 and TRBJ2-5; possible D gene TRBD1, 6 bases. The CDR3 length is 15 residues. The V gene's germline CDR1 is SSHAT and CDR2 FNYEAQ (reference sequence). CDR3 amino acids: CASSSSDRLGETQYF. In DNA, the CDR3 is TGTGCTAGCAGCTCGTCAGACAGGTTAGGGGAGACCCAGTACTTC.

This clone is judged medium-sized. The chain links TRBV5-5 to TRBJ2-3; 13 bases are a match to TRBD2. After removal of 4 bases from V and 5 bases from J, the junction contained 10 bases not matched to a gene. The CDR3 has 17 residues. Germline V lookup: CDR1 SGHKS, CDR2 YYEKEE (reference sequence). The DNA for the CDR3 is TGTGCCAGCAGCCCTGGACTAGCGGGAGTATCGGTAGATACGCAGTATTTT. The encoded protein is CASSPGLAGVSVDTQYF.

This clone rates as medium-sized. CDR3 sequence (DNA): TGCGCCAGTAACCTGGCAGACGGGGAGCTGTTTTTT. Translating gives CASNLADGELFF. This rearrangement joins TRBV5-1 to TRBJ2-2; unclear D gene. This CDR3 is 12 amino acids long. V was clipped by 8 bases and J by 7 bases, with 12 bases between them. From germline, CDR1 is SGHRS and CDR2 YFSETQ.

This chain links TRBV2 with TRBJ1-2; D possibly corresponds to TRBD1 (6 bases). CDR1 SNHLY and CDR2 FYNNEI come from the germline V gene. V lost 6 bases to trimming and J lost 2 bases, with 13 bases between them. CDR3 size: 14 residues. The CDR3 DNA is TGTGCCAGCAGCGCCCAACAGGGAAACTATGGCTACACCTTC. This gives the protein CASSAQQGNYGYTF. Full variable domain (rest looked up from reference TRBV2 and TRBJ1-2): EPEVTQTPSHQVTQMGQEVILRCVPISNHLYFYWYRQILGQKVEFLVSFYNNEISEKSEIFDDQFSVERPDGSNFTLKIRSTKLEDSAMYFCASSAQQGNYGYTFGSGTRLTVV.

This CDR3 is CASSPGFGFSGAYEQYF. The CDR3 DNA reads as TGTGCCAGCAGCCCCGGTTTTGGGTTCAGCGGGGCTTACGAGCAGTACTTC. The chain is built from TRBV7-2 and TRBJ2-7; the match to TRBD2 covers 7 bases. The ends lost 5 bases at V and 4 bases at J; junction bases unmatched: 17. This CDR3 contains 17 residues. CDR1 SGHTA and CDR2 FQGNSA come from the germline V gene.

This chain links TRBV27 with TRBJ2-7; D might be TRBD1 (7 bases). Trimming pared 10 bases from V and 1 base from J, leaving 17 bases between. The CDR3 loop spans 14 amino acids. Germline loops: CDR1 MNHEY, CDR2 SMNVEV (reference sequence). The CDR3 loop reads CATKGGTASYEQYF. The CDR3 DNA follows: TGTGCCACCAAGGGCGGGACAGCGTCCTACGAGCAGTACTTC.

The V gene is TRBV11-1, the J gene TRBJ2-4; D remains unclear. V was cut by 5 bases and J by 0 bases, with 11 bases left in between. The germline CDR1 and CDR2 sequences are SGHAT and FQDESV (reference sequence). This CDR3 has 15 residues. As DNA, the CDR3 is TGTGCCAGCAGCCCACCCTCATTAGCCAAAAACATTCAGTACTTC. Translating it yields CASSPPSLAKNIQYF. Filled out from reference TRBV11-1 and TRBJ2-4, the complete variable domain reads EAEVAQSPRYKITEKSQAVAFWCDPISGHATLYWYRQILGQGPELLVQFQDESVVDDSQLPKDRFSAERLKGVDSTLKIQPAELGDSAMYLCASSPPSLAKNIQYFGAGTRLSVL.

This chain joins TRBV5-6 and TRBJ2-5, with 11 positions matching TRBD2. With 3 bases clipped from V and 2 bases from J, the junction kept 6 bases outside the gene matches. From germline, CDR1 is SGHDT and CDR2 YYEEEE. The CDR3 loop spans 16 amino acids. The CDR3 protein is CASSSLAGGGQETQYF. The CDR3 DNA follows: TGTGCCAGCAGCTCCTTAGCGGGAGGGGGTCAAGAGACCCAGTACTTC.

The rearrangement joins TRBV28 to TRBJ1-2, with D possibly TRBD1 on 5 matching bases. Germline V gene sequence: CDR1 MDHEN, CDR2 SYDVKM. The CDR3 totals 14 residues. Trimming removed 3 bases at V and 1 base at J, with 9 bases between. CDR3 DNA: TGTGCCAGCAGTTTGACAGCATATAACTATGGCTACACCTTC. It translates to CASSLTAYNYGYTF.

The chain is built from TRBV19 and TRBJ1-2; D unclear. CDR1 is LNHDA, CDR2 SQIVND, per germline (reference sequence). This CDR3 comprises 16 residues. V lost 2 bases, J lost 2 bases, and 15 bases lay in between. CDR3 protein: CASSITAFTFNYGYTF. The CDR3 nucleotides read TGTGCCAGTAGTATAACGGCCTTTACCTTCAACTATGGCTACACCTTC.

The chain links TRBV6-5 to TRBJ2-1; the D is unclear. CDR3 size: 11 residues. Trimming removed 2 bases from V and 6 bases from J, with 2 bases in between. Germline V lookup: CDR1 MNHEY, CDR2 SVGAGI. The CDR3 sequence is CASSYRNEQFF. CDR3 in DNA: TGTGCCAGCAGTTACCGCAATGAGCAGTTCTTC.

This clone was picked up a small number of times. This chain links TRBV6-1 with TRBJ2-7; the D gene could be TRBD1 or TRBD2 (5 bases each). V lost 6 bases, J lost 5 bases, and 14 bases lay in between. Per germline, CDR1 MNHNS and CDR2 SASEGT. The CDR3 length is 13 residues. In DNA, the CDR3 is TGTGCCAGCAGATTCAGGGACCTCCACGAGCAGTACTTC. It yields the protein CASRFRDLHEQYF.

This clone was counted a single time. The genes are TRBV19 and TRBJ2-1, with 11 bases identical to TRBD2. The germline V gene has CDR1 LNHDA and CDR2 SQIVND (reference sequence). The CDR3 is 15 amino acids. J lost 3 bases, V lost 8 bases, and 6 bases had no gene match. CDR3 sequence: CASRPGTSGYNEQFF. In DNA, the CDR3 is TGTGCCAGTCGCCCGGGGACTAGCGGCTACAATGAGCAGTTCTTC.

This clone turned up a few times. This rearrangement joins TRBV28 to TRBJ2-1; 7 positions match TRBD2. The CDR3 totals 16 residues. Germline CDR1 is MDHEN and CDR2 is SYDVKM. V shed 3 bases and J 2 bases; nucleotides not matched to a gene: 7. CDR3 sequence reads: CASSFRPSGTYNEQFF. The CDR3 DNA follows: TGTGCCAGCAGTTTTCGGCCTAGCGGTACCTACAATGAGCAGTTCTTC.

The chain is built from TRBV9 and TRBJ1-6, with TRBD1 as a possible D gene (5 bases). V dropped 4 bases and J dropped 11 bases, with 25 bases sitting between them. From germline, CDR1 is SGDLS and CDR2 YYNGEE. The CDR3 is made up of 17 amino acids. DNA for the CDR3: TGTGCCAGCAGCTACTACCGAAGGGCGGAGGGGCAGGCACCCCTCCACTTT. It translates to CASSYYRRAEGQAPLHF.

The chain uses TRBV6-5 and TRBJ1-2; weak D call: TRBD1 (5 bases). Trimming took 6 bases from V and 0 from J, leaving 8 bases between them. The V gene's germline CDR1 is MNHEY and CDR2 SVGAGI. The CDR3 has 13 amino acids. CDR3 sequence (DNA): TGTGCCAGCAGGACGACAGCTAACTATGGCTACACCTTC. Translated, it gives CASRTTANYGYTF.

The chain combines TRBV4-2 with TRBJ1-2; a weak D match, TRBD1 (6 bases). Germline CDR1 is LGHNA and CDR2 is YNFKEQ. Trimming pared 0 bases from V and 4 bases from J, leaving 15 bases between. The CDR3 totals 16 residues. The CDR3 spells CASSQDYGGAAYGYTF. The CDR3, as DNA: TGTGCCAGCAGCCAAGATTATGGGGGCGCGGCCTATGGCTACACCTTC.

CDR3 in amino acids: CASSLRGRGTDTQYF. CDR3 DNA: TGTGCCAGCAGTTTACGGGGAAGGGGGACAGATACGCAGTATTTT. The chain links TRBV28 to TRBJ2-3; weak D call: TRBD1 (6 bases). V dropped 2 bases and J dropped 3 bases, with 12 bases sitting between them. Germline CDR1 is MDHEN and CDR2 is SYDVKM. The CDR3 covers 15 residues.

This sequence joins TRBV4-2 and TRBJ1-5; no firm D call. The CDR3 loop spans 13 amino acids. The germline V and J ends were trimmed by 4 bases and 7 bases, with 11 bases remaining between them. In germline, CDR1 is LGHNA, CDR2 YNFKEQ. The CDR3 loop is CASSLATGQPQHF. CDR3 nucleotide sequence: TGTGCCAGCAGCCTAGCCACGGGGCAGCCCCAGCATTTT.

This clone was picked up a small number of times. This chain connects TRBV6-1 to TRBJ1-5; D may be TRBD1 (6 bases). V shed 5 bases and J shed 5 bases, with 10 bases lying between them. Germline values: CDR1 MNHNS, CDR2 SASEGT. The CDR3 runs to 13 residues. This CDR3 reads CASSNRADQPQHF. CDR3 nucleotide sequence: TGTGCCAGCAGTAACAGGGCTGATCAGCCCCAGCATTTT.

This chain connects TRBV11-1 to TRBJ2-1, with 9 bases aligning to TRBD2. The CDR3 covers 15 residues. With 1 base clipped from V and 6 bases from J, the junction kept 4 bases outside the gene matches. Germline V lookup: CDR1 SGHAT, CDR2 FQDESV (reference sequence). CDR3 sequence (DNA): TGTGCCAGCAGCTTAGGAAGCGGGAGGACCAATGAGCAGTTCTTC. It specifies CASSLGSGRTNEQFF.

The V and J genes are TRBV5-1 and TRBJ2-7; 8 bases agree with TRBD1. The CDR3 sequence is 15 residues long. V was clipped by 4 bases and J by 4 bases; unmatched bases: 10. Per the germline V gene, CDR1 is SGHRS and CDR2 is YFSETQ. CDR3 loop: CASSPRSQGEYEQYF. DNA for the CDR3: TGCGCCAGCAGCCCCAGGTCACAGGGGGAGTACGAGCAGTACTTC. The variable domain in full, with the rest retrieved from reference TRBV5-1 and TRBJ2-7, is KAGVTQTPRYLIKTRGQQVTLSCSPISGHRSVSWYQQTPGQGLQFLFEYFSETQRNKGNFPGRFSGRQFSNSRSEMNVSTLELGDSALYLCASSPRSQGEYEQYFGPGTRLTVT.

J is TRBJ1-4 and V is TRBV27; no definite D call. Germline assignment: CDR1 MNHEY and CDR2 SMNVEV (reference sequence). CDR3 length equals 15 residues. V lost 2 bases and J lost 7, with 14 bases in between. Here the CDR3 DNA reads TGTGCCAGCAGTTTAATCCCCGTTGGTCGTGAAAAACTGTTTTTT. Its protein is CASSLIPVGREKLFF. Full variable domain (remainder filled in from reference TRBV27 and TRBJ1-4): EAQVTQNPRYLITVTGKKLTVTCSQNMNHEYMSWYRQDPGLGLRQIYYSMNVEVTDKGDVPEGYKVSRKEKRNFPLILESPSPNQTSLYFCASSLIPVGREKLFFGSGTQLSVL.

The CDR3 nucleotides are TGTGCCAGCAGCTTGCGGGAGGGCCCCTACGAGCAGTACTTC. This gives the protein CASSLREGPYEQYF. J is TRBJ2-7 and V is TRBV7-9; 9 bases match TRBD2. Germline values: CDR1 SEHNR, CDR2 FQNEAQ (reference sequence). This CDR3 is 14 amino acids long. V lost 3 bases, J lost 2 bases, and 2 bases stayed unmatched.

J is TRBJ2-3 and V is TRBV9; TRBD2 matches 9 bases. CDR3 length: 17 residues. Germline lookup yields CDR1 SGDLS and CDR2 YYNGEE. After removal of 5 bases from V and 2 bases from J, the junction contained 12 bases not matched to a gene. CDR3: CASSTATSGGDTDTQYF. The CDR3 bases are TGTGCCAGCAGTACCGCGACTAGCGGAGGGGACACAGATACGCAGTATTTT.